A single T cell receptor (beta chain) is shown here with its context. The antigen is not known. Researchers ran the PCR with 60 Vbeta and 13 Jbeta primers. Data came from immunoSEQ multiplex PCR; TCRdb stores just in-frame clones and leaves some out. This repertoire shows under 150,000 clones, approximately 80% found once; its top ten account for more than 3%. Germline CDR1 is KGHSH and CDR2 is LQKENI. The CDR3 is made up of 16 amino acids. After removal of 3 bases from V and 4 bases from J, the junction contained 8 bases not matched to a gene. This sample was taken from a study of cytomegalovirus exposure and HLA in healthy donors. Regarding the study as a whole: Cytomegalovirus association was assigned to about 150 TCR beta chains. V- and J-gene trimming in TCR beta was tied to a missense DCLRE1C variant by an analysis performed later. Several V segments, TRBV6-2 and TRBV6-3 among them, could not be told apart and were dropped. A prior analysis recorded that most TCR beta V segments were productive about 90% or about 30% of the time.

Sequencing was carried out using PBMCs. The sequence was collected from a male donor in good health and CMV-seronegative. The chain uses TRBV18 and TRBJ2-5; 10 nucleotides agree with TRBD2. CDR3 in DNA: TGTGCCAGCTCACCGATCTCTAGCGGGAGTCCAGAGACCCAGTACTTC. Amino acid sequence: CASSPISSGSPETQYF. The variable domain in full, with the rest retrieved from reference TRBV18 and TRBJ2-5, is NAGVMQNPRHLVRRRGQEARLRCSPMKGHSHVYWYRQLPEEGLKFMVYLQKENIIDESGMPKERFSAEFPKEGPSILRIQQVVRGDSAAYFCASSPISSGSPETQYFGPGTRLLVL.